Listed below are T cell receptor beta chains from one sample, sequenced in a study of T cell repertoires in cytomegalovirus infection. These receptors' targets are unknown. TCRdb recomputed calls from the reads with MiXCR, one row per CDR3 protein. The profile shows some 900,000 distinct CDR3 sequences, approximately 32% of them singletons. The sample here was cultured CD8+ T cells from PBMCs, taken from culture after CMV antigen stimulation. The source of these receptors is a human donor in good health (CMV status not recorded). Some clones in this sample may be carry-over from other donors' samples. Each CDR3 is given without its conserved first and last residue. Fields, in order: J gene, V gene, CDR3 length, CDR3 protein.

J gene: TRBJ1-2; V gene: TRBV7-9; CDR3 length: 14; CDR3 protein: ASSLETGWSIYGYT
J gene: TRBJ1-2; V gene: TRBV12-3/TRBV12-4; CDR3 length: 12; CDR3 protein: ASSLHTSNYGYT
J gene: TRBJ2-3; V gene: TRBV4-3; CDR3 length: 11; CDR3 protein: ASSQDWGTLQY
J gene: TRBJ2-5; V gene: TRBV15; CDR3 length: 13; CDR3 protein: ATSRSPGGKETQY
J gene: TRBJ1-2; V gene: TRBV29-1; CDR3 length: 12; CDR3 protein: SAPNAGRSYGYT
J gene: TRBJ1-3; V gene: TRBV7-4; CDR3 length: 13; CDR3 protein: ASSLTRTSGNTIY
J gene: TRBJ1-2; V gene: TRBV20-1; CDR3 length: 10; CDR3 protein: SASTGDYGYT
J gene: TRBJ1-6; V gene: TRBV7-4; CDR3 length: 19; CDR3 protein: ASSPAAWGAFNEGYNSPLH
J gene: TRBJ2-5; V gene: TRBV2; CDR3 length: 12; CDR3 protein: ASEDSGGAQTQY
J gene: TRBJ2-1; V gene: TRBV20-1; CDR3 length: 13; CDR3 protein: SAPFERGPYNEQF
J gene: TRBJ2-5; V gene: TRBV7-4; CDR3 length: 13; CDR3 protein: ASSLATSGQETQY
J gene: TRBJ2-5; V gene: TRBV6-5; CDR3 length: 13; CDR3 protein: ASSYGHEGEETQY
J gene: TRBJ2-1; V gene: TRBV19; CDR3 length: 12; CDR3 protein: ASSMGDSAEEQF
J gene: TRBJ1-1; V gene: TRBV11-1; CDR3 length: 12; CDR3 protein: ASSLTTGHTEAF
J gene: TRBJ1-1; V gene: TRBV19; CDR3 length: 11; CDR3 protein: ASSAWTGSEAF
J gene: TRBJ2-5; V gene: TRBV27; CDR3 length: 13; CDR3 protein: ASSRWTGGQETQY
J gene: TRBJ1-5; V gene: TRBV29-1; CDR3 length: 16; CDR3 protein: SVAPNPDRGYTSQPQH
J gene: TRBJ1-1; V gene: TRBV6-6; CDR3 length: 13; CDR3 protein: ASSYYGPRGTEAF
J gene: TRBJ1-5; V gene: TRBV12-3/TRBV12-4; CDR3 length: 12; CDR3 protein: ASSLSGINQPQH
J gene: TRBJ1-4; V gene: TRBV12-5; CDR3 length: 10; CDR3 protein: ASRTGVEKLF
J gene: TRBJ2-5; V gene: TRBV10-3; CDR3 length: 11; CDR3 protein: AISRDPPETQY
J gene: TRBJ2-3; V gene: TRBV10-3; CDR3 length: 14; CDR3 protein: AINPSAGLATDTQY
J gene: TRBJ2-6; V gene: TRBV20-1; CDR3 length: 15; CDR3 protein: SARDFRVPHGANVLT
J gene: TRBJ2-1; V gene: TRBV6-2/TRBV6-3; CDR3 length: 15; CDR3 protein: ASSPGASGASYNEQF
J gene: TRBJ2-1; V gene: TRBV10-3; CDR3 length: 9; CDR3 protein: AISGHSEQF
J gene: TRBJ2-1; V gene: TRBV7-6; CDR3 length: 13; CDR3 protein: ASSSEQPVYNEQF
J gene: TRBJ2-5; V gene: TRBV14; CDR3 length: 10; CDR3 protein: VSSLEWETQY
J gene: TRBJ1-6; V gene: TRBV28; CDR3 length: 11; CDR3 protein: ASSLVWISPLH
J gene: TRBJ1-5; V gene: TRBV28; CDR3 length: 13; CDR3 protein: ASTAAEWGQRPQH
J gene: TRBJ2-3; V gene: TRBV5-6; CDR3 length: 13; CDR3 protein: ASSYGTSGGPVRD
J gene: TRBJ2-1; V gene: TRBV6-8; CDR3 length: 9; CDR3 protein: AGGGNGEQF
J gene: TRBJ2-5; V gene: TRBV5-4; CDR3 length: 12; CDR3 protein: ASSSGGYGETQY
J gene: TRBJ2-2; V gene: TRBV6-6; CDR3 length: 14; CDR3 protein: ASLPTSGQNTGELF
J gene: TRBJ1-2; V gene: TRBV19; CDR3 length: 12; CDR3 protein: ASSNHSVNYGYT
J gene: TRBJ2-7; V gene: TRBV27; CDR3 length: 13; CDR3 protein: ASSFPGQGLGEQY
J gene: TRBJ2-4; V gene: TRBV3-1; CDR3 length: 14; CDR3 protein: ASSQDHRRSKNIQY
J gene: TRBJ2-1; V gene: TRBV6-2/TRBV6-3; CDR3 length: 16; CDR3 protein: ASSSDLIAGGILDEQF
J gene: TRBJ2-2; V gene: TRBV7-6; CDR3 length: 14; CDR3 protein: ASSLGPQAGTGELF
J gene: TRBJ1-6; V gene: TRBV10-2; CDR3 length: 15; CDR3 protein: ASSETGQSSYNSPLH
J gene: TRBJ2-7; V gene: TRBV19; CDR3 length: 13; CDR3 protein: ASRQQQALGYEQY
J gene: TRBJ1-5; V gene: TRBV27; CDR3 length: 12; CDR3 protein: ASSLWMGNQPQH
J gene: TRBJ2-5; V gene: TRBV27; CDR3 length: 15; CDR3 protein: ASSLSLPGQGEETQY
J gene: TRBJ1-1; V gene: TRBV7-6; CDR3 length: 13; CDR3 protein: ASSSQGIGDTEAF
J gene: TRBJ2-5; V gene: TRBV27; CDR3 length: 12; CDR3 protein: ASSFSDRDETQY
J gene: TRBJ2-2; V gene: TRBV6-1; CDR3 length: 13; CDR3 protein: ASSPLGGNTGELF
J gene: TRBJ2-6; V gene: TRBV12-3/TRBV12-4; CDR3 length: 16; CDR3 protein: ASSSRTDFNSGANVLT
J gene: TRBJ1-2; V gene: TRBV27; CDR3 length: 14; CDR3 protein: ASSFKGGGVPYGYT
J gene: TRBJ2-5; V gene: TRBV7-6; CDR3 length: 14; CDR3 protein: ASSILGGARQETQY
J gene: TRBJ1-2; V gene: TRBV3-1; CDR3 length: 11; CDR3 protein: ASSKGTGYGYT
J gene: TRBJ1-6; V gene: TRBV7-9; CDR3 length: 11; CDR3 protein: ASSATGNSPLH
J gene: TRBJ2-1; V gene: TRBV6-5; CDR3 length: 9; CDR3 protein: ASKAGSEQF
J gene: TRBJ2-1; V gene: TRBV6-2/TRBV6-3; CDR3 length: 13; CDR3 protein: ASSNIGIGGNEQF
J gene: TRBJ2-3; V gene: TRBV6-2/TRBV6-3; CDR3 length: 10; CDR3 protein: ASGDTDNTQY
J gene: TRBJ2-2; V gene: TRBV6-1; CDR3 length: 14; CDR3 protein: ASTPPGQGLPGELF
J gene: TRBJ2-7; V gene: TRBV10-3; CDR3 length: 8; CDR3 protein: AISGDEQY
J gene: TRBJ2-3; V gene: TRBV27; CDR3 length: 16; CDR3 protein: ASSLSPKHTPRTDTQY
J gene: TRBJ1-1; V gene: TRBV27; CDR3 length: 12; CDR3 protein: ASSYNPDYTEAF
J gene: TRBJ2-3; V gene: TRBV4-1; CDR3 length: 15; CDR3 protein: ASSLDGTGRLTDTQY